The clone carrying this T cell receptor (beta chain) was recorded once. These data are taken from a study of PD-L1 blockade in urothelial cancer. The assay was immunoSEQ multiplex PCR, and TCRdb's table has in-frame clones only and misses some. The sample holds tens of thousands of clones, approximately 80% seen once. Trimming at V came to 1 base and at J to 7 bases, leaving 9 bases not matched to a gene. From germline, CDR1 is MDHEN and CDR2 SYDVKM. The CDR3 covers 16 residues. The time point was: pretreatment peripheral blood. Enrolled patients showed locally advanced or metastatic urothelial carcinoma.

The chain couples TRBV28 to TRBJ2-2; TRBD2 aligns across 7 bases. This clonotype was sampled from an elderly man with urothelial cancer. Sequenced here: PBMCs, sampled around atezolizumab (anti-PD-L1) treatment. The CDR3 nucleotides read TGTGCCAGCAGTTTATATGGACTAGGGTTGATCGGGGAGCTGTTTTTT. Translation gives CASSLYGLGLIGELFF.